Following are 5 T cell receptor beta chains from one sample sequenced in a study of blood T cell repertoires in COVID-19. Profiling relied on immunoSEQ multiplex PCR, and the TCRdb table lists in-frame clones only, not all of them. The table includes 250,000 or so clones, over 80% detected once. The specimen sequenced was peripheral blood. Receptors originate from a man younger than 40 who had recovered from COVID-19.

This chain uses TRBV3-1 (or the pseudogene TRBV3-2) with TRBJ1-1, with D perhaps TRBD1 (6 bases). Trimming took off 1 base at V and 8 bases at J, with 8 bases between the two ends. CDR1 is LGHDT and CDR2 is YNNKEL in the germline V gene (reference sequence). The length of the CDR3 is 12 residues. This CDR3 reads CASSQVGAEAFF. DNA for the CDR3: TGTGCCAGCAGCCAAGTGGGGGCGGAAGCTTTCTTT.

The chain has TRBV4-1 and TRBJ1-2; D gene unclear. V dropped 5 bases and J dropped 0 bases, with 7 bases sitting between them. Germline-derived CDR1 and CDR2 are MGHRA and YSYEKL. The CDR3 spans 13 residues. The CDR3 bases are TGCGCCAGCAGCACCAGAACTAACTATGGCTACACCTTC. Translation: CASSTRTNYGYTF.

This chain joins TRBV5-8 and TRBJ2-7; D may be TRBD1 (5 bases). V dropped 1 base and J dropped 0 bases, with 14 bases sitting between them. CDR1 and CDR2 (germline): SGHTS, YDEGEE. The CDR3 consists of 16 residues. Here the CDR3 DNA reads TGTGCCAGCAGCTTGTCGTCAGGGTGGAGCTCCTACGAGCAGTACGTC. Residues: CASSLSSGWSSYEQYV.

The rearrangement uses TRBV28 and TRBJ2-1, with D tentatively TRBD2 (6 bases). The germline V gene has CDR1 MDHEN and CDR2 SYDVKM. Trimming pared 6 bases from V and 1 base from J, leaving 13 bases between. This CDR3 is built from 15 residues. CDR3 in DNA: TGTGCCAGCAGGGCAGCGGGCGGTTCCTACAATGAGCAGTTCTTC. This translates into CASRAAGGSYNEQFF.

The V and J genes are TRBV3-1 (or the pseudogene TRBV3-2) and TRBJ1-3; 11 bases are a match to TRBD1. V shed 4 bases, J shed 0 bases, and the junction held 2 bases outside the gene matches. The CDR3 covers 16 residues. Germline CDR1 and CDR2: LGHDT and YNNKEL (reference sequence). Written as DNA, the CDR3 is TGTGCCAGCAGCCGGACAGGGGGCAACTCTGGAAACACCATATATTTT. As protein: CASSRTGGNSGNTIYF.